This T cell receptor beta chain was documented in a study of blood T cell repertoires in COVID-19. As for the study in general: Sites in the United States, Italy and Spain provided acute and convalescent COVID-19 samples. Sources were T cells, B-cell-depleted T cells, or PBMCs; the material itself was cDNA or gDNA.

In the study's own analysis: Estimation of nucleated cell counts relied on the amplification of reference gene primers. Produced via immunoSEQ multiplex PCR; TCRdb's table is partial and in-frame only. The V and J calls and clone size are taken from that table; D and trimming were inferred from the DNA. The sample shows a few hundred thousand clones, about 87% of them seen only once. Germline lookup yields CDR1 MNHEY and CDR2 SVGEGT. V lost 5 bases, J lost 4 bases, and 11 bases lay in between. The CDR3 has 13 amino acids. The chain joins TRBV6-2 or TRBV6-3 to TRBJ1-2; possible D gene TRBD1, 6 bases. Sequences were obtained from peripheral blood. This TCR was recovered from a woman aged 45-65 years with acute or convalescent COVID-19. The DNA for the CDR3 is TGTGCCAGCAGTCGACAGGTTTCCTATGGCTACACCTTC. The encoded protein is CASSRQVSYGYTF.